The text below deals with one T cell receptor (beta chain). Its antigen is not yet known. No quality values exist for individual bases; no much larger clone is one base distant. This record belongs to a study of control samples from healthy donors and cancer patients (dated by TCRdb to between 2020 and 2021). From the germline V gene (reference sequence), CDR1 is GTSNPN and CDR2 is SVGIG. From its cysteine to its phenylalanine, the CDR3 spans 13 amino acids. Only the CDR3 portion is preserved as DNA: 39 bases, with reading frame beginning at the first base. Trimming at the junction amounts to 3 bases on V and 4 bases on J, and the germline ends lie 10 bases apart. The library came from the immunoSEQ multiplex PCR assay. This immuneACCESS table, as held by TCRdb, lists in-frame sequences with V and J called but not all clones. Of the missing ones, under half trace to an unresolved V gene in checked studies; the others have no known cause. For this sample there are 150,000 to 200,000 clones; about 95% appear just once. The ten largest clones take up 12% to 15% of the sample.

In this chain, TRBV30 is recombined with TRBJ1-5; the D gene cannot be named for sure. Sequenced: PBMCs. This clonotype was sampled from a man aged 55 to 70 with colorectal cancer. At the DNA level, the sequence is TGTGCCTGGAGGAGGAATCGGAATCAGCCCCAGCATTTT. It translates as CAWRRNRNQPQHF. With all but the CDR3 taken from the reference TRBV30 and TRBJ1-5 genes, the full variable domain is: SQTIHQWPATLVQPVGSPLSLECTVEGTSNPNLYWYRQAAGRGLQLLFYSVGIGQISSEVPQNLSASRPQDRQFILSSKKLLLSDSGFYLCAWRRNRNQPQHFGDGTRLSIL.